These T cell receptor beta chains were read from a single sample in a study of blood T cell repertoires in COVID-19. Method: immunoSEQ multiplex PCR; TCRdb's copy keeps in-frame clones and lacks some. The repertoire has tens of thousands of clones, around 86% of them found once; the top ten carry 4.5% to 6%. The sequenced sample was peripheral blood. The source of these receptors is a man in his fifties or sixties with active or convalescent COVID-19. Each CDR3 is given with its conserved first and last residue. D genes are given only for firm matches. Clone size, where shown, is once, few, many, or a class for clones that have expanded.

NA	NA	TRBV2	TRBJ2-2	TGTGCCAGCAGCGGGGGGCGCAACACCGGGGAGCTGTTTTTT	CASSGGRNTGELFF
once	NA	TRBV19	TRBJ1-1	TGTGCCAGTAGCGAACTTCAGGGGTCCGGGAACACTGAAGCTTTCTTT	CASSELQGSGNTEAFF
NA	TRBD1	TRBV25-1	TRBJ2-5	TGTGCCAGCAGTGAGCTACAGGGGGCGCGGGAGACCCAGTACTTC	CASSELQGARETQYF
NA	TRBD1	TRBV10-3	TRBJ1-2	TGTGCCATCAGTGGGACAGGGGGCAACTATGGCTACACCTTC	CAISGTGGNYGYTF
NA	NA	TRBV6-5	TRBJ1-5	TGTGCCAGCAGTTACCCTGAGGACAATCAGCCCCAGCATTTT	CASSYPEDNQPQHF
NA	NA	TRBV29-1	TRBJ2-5	TGCAGCGTTCGGTATGGGGCTGAGACCCAGTACTTC	CSVRYGAETQYF
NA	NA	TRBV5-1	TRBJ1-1	TGCGCCAGCAGCTTGGAAGGGGCAGTGTGGAACACTGAAGCTTTCTTT	CASSLEGAVWNTEAFF
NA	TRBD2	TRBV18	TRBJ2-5	TGTGCCAGCTCACCACCCACTAGCGGGGGGCCGAGAGAGACCCAGTACTTC	CASSPPTSGGPRETQYF
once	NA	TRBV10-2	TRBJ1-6	TGCGCCAGCAGCCCTGACAGAAATTCACCCCTCCACTTT	CASSPDRNSPLHF
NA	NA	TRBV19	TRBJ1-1	TGTGCCAGTAGTCCCCAACAGGGTTCGAACACTGAAGCTTTCTTT	CASSPQQGSNTEAFF
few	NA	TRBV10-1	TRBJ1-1	TGCGCCAGCAGTGAGTCGCCGGAGACTGAAGCTTTCTTT	CASSESPETEAFF
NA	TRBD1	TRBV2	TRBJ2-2	TGTGCCAGCAAGACATTAGGACAGGAACCCACCGGGGAGCTGTTTTTT	CASKTLGQEPTGELFF
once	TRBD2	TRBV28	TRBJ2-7	TGTGCCAGCAGTACTAGCGGGGGGACCTACGAGCAGTACTTC	CASSTSGGTYEQYF
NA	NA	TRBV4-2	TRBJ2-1	TGTGCCAGCAGCCAAGCTTCCTGGCCTGAGCAGTTCTTC	CASSQASWPEQFF